Each of the 14 T cell receptor beta chains below was sequenced from the same sample in a study of T cells in localized non-small cell lung cancer. Sequencing used immunoSEQ multiplex PCR; TCRdb keeps in-frame clones, though not all of them. The sample includes some 51,000 clones, 75% to 90% seen only once; the top ten take approximately 5.2%. The sequencing used peripheral blood, collected before any cancer treatment. The receptors originated from a woman aged 40 to 75 with stage I lung adenocarcinoma.

V gene TRBV6-5 combines with J gene TRBJ1-6; 7 nucleotides match TRBD1. V was pared by 6 bases and J by 7 bases, with 6 bases of the junction left unmatched. Germline lookup yields CDR1 MNHEY and CDR2 SVGAGI. CDR3 length: 14 residues. DNA for the CDR3: TGTGCCAGCAGGCAGACAGGGCCGAATTCACCCCTCCACTTT. Amino acids: CASRQTGPNSPLHF.

This chain joins TRBV5-5 and TRBJ2-7; D not resolved. V was trimmed by 0 bases and J by 0 bases, leaving 4 bases between them. This CDR3 contains 13 residues. Germline V lookup: CDR1 SGHKS, CDR2 YYEKEE (reference sequence). The CDR3 is CASSLDPSYEQYF. CDR3 DNA: TGTGCCAGCAGCTTGGACCCCTCCTACGAGCAGTACTTC.

J is TRBJ2-2 and V is TRBV11-3; 11 positions match TRBD2. V shed 4 bases and J 0 bases; nucleotides not matched to a gene: 4. CDR1 and CDR2 (germline): SGHNT, YENEEA. This CDR3 is built from 17 residues. CDR3 sequence: CASSYTSGGPNTGELFF. CDR3 DNA sequence: TGTGCCAGCAGCTACACTAGCGGGGGACCGAACACCGGGGAGCTGTTTTTT.

This clone has only one observation. The gene calls are TRBV30 and TRBJ1-6; 9 bases align to TRBD1. Germline CDR1 GTSNPN, CDR2 SVGIG (reference sequence). The CDR3 loop spans 14 amino acids. Germline trimming cut 3 bases from V and 13 bases from J; bases unmatched to any gene: 10. The CDR3 is CAWRGQGPYFPLHF. The CDR3 DNA follows: TGTGCCTGGAGAGGACAGGGGCCCTATTTTCCCCTCCACTTT.

This rearrangement joins TRBV6-5 to TRBJ2-1, with TRBD2 identical over 7 bases. Losses at the gene ends were 3 bases for V and 7 bases for J; bases not matched to a gene: 6. This CDR3 spans 14 amino acids. Germline V CDR1 and CDR2: MNHEY, SVGAGI. The DNA for the CDR3 is TGTGCCAGCAGTTATGGACTAGGGAGTAATGAGCAGTTCTTC. Amino acid sequence: CASSYGLGSNEQFF.

The chain carries TRBV28 and TRBJ2-5; D gene uncertain. Germline CDR1 reads MDHEN; CDR2 reads SYDVKM. The CDR3 is 12 residues long. V was clipped by 3 bases and J by 5 bases, with 7 bases between them. In DNA, the CDR3 is TGTGCCAGCAGTTTCCCGCCCGAGACCCAGTACTTC. Protein sequence: CASSFPPETQYF.

The V call is TRBV7-2, the J call TRBJ2-7; D might be TRBD1 (7 bases). The germline V gene encodes CDR1 SGHTA and CDR2 FQGNSA. V was cut by 1 base and J by 2 bases, with 12 bases left in between. The CDR3 has 15 residues. CDR3 in amino acids: CASSLEAGGTYEQYF. In DNA form, the CDR3 reads TGTGCCAGCAGCTTAGAGGCAGGGGGGACCTACGAGCAGTACTTC.

The rearrangement joins TRBV5-4 to TRBJ2-7; 7 bases are a match to TRBD1. The germline CDR1 and CDR2 sequences are SGHNT and YYREEE (reference sequence). This CDR3 region has 13 residues. V shed 0 bases and J 6 bases; nucleotides not matched to a gene: 3. CDR3 DNA: TGTGCCAGCAGCTTGGAGGGGGCGGGCGAGCAGTACTTC. It is translated as CASSLEGAGEQYF.

The rearrangement uses TRBV5-1 and TRBJ1-6; unclear D gene. Germline V gives CDR1 SGHRS, CDR2 YFSETQ. The CDR3 runs to 17 residues. V dropped 2 bases and J dropped 0 bases, with 12 bases sitting between them. The CDR3 DNA follows: TGCGCCAGCAGCTTCCCGTTAAAGAGCTCCTATAATTCACCCCTCCACTTT. Translated: CASSFPLKSSYNSPLHF.

V is TRBV19 and J is TRBJ1-2; D is perhaps TRBD1 (6 bases). CDR3 length: 13 amino acids. V was pared by 7 bases and J by 8 bases, with 17 bases between. Germline V lookup: CDR1 LNHDA, CDR2 SQIVND (reference sequence). This CDR3 reads CASTTRGKRGYTF. The CDR3 DNA is TGTGCCAGTACGACCAGGGGCAAGCGAGGCTACACCTTC.

This clone was seen only a few times. Other DNA sequences in this specimen translate into the identical CDR3. The chain couples TRBV6-4 to TRBJ1-2, with D unresolved. Germline assignment: CDR1 MRHNA and CDR2 SNTAGT. V was shortened by 3 bases and J by 8 bases, with 7 bases between the two germline ends. CDR3 size: 11 residues. The CDR3, as DNA: TGTGCCAGCAGTGATGGAGGGGGCTACACCTTC. Protein product: CASSDGGGYTF.

The rearrangement joins TRBV9 to TRBJ2-2; D is unclear. Per the germline V gene, CDR1 is SGDLS and CDR2 is YYNGEE. The CDR3 consists of 15 residues. The germline V and J ends were trimmed by 0 bases and 2 bases, with 8 bases remaining between them. The CDR3 DNA is TGTGCCAGCAGCGTAGGCGGCCTCAACACCGGGGAGCTGTTTTTT. It specifies CASSVGGLNTGELFF.

The chain uses TRBV15 and TRBJ1-2; 8 positions match TRBD1. CDR3 length equals 13 residues. Trimming took 3 bases from V and 6 from J; bases not matched to a gene: 3. Per the germline V gene, CDR1 is LNHNV and CDR2 is YYDKDF (reference sequence). The CDR3 sequence: CATSRDRADGYTF. Written as DNA, the CDR3 is TGTGCCACCAGCAGGGACAGGGCGGATGGCTACACCTTC.

This clone was seen a handful of times. This sequence joins TRBV9 and TRBJ1-3; possible D gene TRBD1, 5 bases. Trimming stripped 4 bases from V and 8 bases from J, with 16 bases between. Germline values: CDR1 SGDLS, CDR2 YYNGEE. The CDR3 length is 14 residues. CDR3 amino acids: CASSPMRGVDTIYF. The CDR3 bases are TGTGCCAGCAGCCCGATGAGGGGAGTTGACACCATATATTTT.